A single TCR beta chain is shown here with its context. This sample is part of a study of technical replicates of blood from several donors. Clones were read by immunoSEQ multiplex PCR, and TCRdb kept only the in-frame ones, dropping some. This sample has about 56,000 clones, with roughly 96% found just once. The CDR3 has 14 residues. With 8 bases removed from V and 1 base from J, the gap between germline ends came to 13 bases. Germline CDR1 is SNHLY and CDR2 is FYNNEI. The TCR originated in a human donor in good health. Some clones in this sample may be carry-over from other donors' samples. Specimen: PBMCs. The chain couples TRBV2 to TRBJ2-3, with D perhaps TRBD2 (6 bases). The CDR3 DNA is TGTGCCAGCGGGATGGGAGGCCGCACAGATACGCAGTATTTT. This codes for CASGMGGRTDTQYF.